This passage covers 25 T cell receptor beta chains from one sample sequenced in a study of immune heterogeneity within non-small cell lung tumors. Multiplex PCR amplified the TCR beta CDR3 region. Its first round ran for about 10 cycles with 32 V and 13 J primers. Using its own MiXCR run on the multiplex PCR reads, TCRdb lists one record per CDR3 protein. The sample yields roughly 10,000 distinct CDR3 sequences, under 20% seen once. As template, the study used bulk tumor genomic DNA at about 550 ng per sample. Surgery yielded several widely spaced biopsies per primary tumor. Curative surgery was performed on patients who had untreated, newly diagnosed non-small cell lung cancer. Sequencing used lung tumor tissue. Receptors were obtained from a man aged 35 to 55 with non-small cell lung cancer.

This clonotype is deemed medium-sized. The CDR3 region is CASSEMGTDTQYF. As DNA, the CDR3 is TGTGCCAGCAGTGAAATGGGGACAGATACGCAGTATTTT. This rearrangement joins TRBV6-1 to TRBJ2-3; D is ambiguous. Germline V gene sequence: CDR1 MNHNS, CDR2 SASEGT. Trimming removed 2 bases at V and 3 bases at J, with 6 bases between. There are 13 residues in the CDR3.

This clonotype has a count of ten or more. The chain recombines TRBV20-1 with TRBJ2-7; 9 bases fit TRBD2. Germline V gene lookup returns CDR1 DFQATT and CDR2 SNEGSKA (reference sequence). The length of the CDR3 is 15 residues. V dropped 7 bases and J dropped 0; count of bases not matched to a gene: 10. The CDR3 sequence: CSGLTSGHGSYEQYF. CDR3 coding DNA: TGCAGTGGACTGACTAGCGGCCATGGCTCCTACGAGCAGTACTTC.

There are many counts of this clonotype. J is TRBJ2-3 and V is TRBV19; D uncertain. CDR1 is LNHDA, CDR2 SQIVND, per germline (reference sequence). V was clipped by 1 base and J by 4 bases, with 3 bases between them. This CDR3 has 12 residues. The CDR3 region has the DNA TGTGCCAGTAGTATAGTGGCAGATACGCAGTATTTT. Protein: CASSIVADTQYF.

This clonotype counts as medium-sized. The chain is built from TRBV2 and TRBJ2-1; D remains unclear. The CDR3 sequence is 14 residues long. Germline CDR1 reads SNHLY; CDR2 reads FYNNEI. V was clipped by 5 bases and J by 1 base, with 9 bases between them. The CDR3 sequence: CASSQEQSYNEQFF. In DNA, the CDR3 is TGTGCCAGCAGTCAGGAACAGTCCTACAATGAGCAGTTCTTC. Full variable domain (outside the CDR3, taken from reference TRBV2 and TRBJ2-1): EPEVTQTPSHQVTQMGQEVILRCVPISNHLYFYWYRQILGQKVEFLVSFYNNEISEKSEIFDDQFSVERPDGSNFTLKIRSTKLEDSAMYFCASSQEQSYNEQFFGPGTRLTVL.

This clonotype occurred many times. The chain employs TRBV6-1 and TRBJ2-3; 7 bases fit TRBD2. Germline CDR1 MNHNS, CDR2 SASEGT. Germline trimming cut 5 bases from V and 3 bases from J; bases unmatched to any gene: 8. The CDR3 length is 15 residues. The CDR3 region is CASSPTGGRTDTQYF. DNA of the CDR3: TGTGCCAGCAGTCCCACGGGGGGAAGGACAGATACGCAGTATTTT.

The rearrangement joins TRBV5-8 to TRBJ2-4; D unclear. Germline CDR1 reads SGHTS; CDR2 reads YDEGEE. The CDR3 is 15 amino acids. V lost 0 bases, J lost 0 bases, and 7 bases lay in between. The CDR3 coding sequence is TGTGCCAGCAGCTTGGTCAGCTTAGCCAAAAACATTCAGTACTTC. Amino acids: CASSLVSLAKNIQYF.

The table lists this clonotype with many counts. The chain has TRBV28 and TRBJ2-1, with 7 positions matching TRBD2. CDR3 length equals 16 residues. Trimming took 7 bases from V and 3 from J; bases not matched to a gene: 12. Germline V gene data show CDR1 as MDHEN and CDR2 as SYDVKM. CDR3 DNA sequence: TGTGCCAGCATCCCCGTCCGGGGAGGGCTCTACAATGAGCAGTTCTTC. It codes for CASIPVRGGLYNEQFF.

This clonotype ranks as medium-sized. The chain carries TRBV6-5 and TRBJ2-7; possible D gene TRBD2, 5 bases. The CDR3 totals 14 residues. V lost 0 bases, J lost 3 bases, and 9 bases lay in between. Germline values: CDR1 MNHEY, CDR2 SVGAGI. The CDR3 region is CASSYSRDFYEQYF. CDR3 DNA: TGTGCCAGCAGTTACTCCCGGGATTTCTACGAGCAGTACTTC.

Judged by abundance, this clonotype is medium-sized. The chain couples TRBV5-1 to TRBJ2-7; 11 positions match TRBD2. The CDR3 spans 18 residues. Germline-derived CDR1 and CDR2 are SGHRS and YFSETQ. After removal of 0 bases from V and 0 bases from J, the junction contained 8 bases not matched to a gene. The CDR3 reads CASSLAPSGGLSSYEQYF. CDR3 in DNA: TGCGCCAGCAGCTTGGCCCCTAGCGGGGGGCTCAGCTCCTACGAGCAGTACTTC.

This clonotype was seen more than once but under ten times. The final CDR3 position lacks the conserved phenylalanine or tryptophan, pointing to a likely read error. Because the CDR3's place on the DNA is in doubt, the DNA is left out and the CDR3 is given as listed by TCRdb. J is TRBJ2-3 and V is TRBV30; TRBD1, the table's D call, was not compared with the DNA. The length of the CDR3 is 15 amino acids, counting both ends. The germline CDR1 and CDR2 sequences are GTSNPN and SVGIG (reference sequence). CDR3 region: CAWSRDRPYEQYFGP.

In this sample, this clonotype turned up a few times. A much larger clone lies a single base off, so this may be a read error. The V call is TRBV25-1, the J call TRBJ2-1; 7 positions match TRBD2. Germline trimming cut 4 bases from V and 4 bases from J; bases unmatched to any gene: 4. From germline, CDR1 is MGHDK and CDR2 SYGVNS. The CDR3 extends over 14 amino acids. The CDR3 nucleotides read TGTGCCAGCAGTGGCGGACTAGAATACAATGAGCAGTTCTTC. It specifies CASSGGLEYNEQFF.

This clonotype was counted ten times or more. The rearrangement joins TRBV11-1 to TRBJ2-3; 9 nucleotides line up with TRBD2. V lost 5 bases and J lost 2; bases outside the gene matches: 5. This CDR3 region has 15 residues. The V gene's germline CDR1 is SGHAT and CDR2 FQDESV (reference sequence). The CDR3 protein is CASSAQRGATDTQYF. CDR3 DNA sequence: TGTGCCAGCAGCGCCCAGCGGGGGGCCACAGATACGCAGTATTTT.

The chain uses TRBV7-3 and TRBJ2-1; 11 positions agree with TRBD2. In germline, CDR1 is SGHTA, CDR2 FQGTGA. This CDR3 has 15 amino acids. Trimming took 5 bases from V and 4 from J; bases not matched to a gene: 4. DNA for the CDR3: TGTGCCAGCAGCAATAGCGGGAGGGTGTACAATGAGCAGTTCTTC. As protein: CASSNSGRVYNEQFF.

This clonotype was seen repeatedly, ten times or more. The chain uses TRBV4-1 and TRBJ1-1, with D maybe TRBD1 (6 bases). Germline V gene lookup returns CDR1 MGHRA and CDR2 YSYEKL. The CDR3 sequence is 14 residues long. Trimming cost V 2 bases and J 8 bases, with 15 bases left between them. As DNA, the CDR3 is TGCGCCAGCAGCCAACTAACGCAGGGGACAGAAGCTTTCTTT. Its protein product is CASSQLTQGTEAFF.

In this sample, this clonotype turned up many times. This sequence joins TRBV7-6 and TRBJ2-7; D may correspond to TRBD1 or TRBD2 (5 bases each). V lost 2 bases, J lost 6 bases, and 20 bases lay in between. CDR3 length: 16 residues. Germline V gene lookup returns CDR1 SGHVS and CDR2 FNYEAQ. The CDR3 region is CASSLTETLLGVEQYF. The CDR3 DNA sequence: TGTGCCAGCAGCTTAACTGAGACCCTCCTGGGGGTCGAGCAGTACTTC.

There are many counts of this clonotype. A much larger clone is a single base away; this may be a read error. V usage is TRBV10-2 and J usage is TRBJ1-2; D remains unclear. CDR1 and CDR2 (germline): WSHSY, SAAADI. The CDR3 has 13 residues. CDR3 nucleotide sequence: TGCGCCGGCAGTGAGTCCTCAGTCTATGGCTACACCTTC. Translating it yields CAGSESSVYGYTF.

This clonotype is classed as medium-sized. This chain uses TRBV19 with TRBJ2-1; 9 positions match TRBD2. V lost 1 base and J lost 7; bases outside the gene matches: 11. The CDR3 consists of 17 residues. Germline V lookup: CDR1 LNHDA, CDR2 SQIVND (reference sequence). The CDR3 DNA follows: TGTGCCAGTAGTATAGCCTTCTGGCGGGGGGGCCGGAATGAGCAGTTCTTC. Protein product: CASSIAFWRGGRNEQFF.

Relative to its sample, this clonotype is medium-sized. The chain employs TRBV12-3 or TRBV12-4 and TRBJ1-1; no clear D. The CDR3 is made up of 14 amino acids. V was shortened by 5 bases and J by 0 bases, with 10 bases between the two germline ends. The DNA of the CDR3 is TGTGCCAGCAGTCTAGGGAGCTTGAACACTGAAGCTTTCTTT. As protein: CASSLGSLNTEAFF.

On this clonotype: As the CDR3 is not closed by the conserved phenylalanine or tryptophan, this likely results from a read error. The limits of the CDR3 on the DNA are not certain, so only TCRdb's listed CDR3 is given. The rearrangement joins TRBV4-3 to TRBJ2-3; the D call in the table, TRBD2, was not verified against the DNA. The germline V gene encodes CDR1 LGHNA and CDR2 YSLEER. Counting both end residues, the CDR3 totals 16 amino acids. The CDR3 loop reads CASSQWLPPSEQYFGP.

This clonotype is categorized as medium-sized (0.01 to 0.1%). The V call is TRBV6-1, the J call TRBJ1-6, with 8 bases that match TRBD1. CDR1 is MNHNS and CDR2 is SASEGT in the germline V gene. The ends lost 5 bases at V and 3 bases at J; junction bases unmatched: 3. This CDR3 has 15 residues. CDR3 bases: TGTGCCAGCAGTTGGACAGGGCACTATAATTCACCCCTCCACTTT. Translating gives CASSWTGHYNSPLHF.

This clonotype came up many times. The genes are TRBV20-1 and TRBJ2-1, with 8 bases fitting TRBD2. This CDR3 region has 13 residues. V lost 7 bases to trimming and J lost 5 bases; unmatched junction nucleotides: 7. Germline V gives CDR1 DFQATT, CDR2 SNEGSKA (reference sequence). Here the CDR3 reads CSETGTRHNEQFF. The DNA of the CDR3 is TGCAGTGAGACCGGGACTAGGCACAATGAGCAGTTCTTC.

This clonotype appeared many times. CDR3 loop: CASSLEGGLGNQPQHF. The CDR3 DNA reads TGTGCCAGCAGCTTGGAGGGAGGGCTTGGCAATCAGCCCCAGCATTTT. V usage is TRBV5-8 and J usage is TRBJ1-5, with D unresolved. Trimming took off 0 bases at V and 2 bases at J, with 12 bases between the two ends. This CDR3 contains 16 residues. The germline V gene encodes CDR1 SGHTS and CDR2 YDEGEE.

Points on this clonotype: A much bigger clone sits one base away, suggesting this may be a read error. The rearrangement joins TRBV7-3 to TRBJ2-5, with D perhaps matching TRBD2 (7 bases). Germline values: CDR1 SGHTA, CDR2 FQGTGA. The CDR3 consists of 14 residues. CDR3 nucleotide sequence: TGTGCCAGAAGCTTGGGAGGGGGGGGACAGACCCAGTACTTC. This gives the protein CARSLGGGGQTQYF. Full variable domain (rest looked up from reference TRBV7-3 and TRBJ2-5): GAGVSQTPSNKVTEKGKYVELRCDPISGHTALYWYRQSLGQGPEFLIYFQGTGAADDSGLPNDRFFAVRPEGSVSTLKIQRTERGDSAVYLCARSLGGGGQTQYFGPGTRLLVL.

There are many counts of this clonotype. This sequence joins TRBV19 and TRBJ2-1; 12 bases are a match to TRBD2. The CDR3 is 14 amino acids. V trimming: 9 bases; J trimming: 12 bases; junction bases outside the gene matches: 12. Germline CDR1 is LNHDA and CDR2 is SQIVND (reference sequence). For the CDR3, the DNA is TGTGCCAGCTCTAGCGGGAGGGACGGGTCCTTGCAGTTCTTC. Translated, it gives CASSSGRDGSLQFF. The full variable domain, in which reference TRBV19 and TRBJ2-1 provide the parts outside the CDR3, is DGGITQSPKYLFRKEGQNVTLSCEQNLNHDAMYWYRQDPGQGLRLIYYSQIVNDFQKGDIAEGYSVSREKKESFPLTVTSAQKNPTAFYLCASSSGRDGSLQFFGPGTRLTVL.

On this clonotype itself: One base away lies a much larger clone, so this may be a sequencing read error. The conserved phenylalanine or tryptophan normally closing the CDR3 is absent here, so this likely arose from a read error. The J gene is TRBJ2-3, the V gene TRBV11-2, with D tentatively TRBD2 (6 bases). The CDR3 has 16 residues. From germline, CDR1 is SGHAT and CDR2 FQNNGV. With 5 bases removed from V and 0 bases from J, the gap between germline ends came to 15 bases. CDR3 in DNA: TGTGCCAGCAGCCCCCCCGGGCTAGCGAGCACAGATACGCAGTATGTT. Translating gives CASSPPGLASTDTQYV.